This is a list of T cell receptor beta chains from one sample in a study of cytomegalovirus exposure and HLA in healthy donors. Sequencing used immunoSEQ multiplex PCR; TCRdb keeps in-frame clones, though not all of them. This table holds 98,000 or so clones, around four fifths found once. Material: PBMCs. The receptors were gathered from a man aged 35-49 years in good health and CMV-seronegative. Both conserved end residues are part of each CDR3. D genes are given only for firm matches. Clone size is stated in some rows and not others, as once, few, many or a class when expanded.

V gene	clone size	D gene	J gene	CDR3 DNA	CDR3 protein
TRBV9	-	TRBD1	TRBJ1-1	TGTGCCAGCAGTGGGACAGGAGGAGACAGGAACACTGAAGCTTTCTTT	CASSGTGGDRNTEAFF
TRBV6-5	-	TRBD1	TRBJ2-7	TGTGCCAGCAGAGTGGAGGGGACAGGGTACGAGCAGTACTTC	CASRVEGTGYEQYF
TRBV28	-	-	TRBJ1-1	TGTGCCAGCAGGGATGGACAGCGGACATTGAACACTGAAGCTTTCTTT	CASRDGQRTLNTEAFF
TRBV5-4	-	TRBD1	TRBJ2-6	TGTGCCAGCAGTCCTCTACCCCCCGGGACAGGGGGGACTGGGGCCAACGTCCTGACTTTC	CASSPLPPGTGGTGANVLTF
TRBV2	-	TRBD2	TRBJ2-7	TGTGCCAGCAACGCCGGGACTAGCGGGGGTACTGAGCAGTACTTC	CASNAGTSGGTEQYF
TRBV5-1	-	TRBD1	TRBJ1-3	TGCGCCAGCAGCTTGGGGGACAGGGGCTCTGGAAACACCATATATTTT	CASSLGDRGSGNTIYF
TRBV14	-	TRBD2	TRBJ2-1	TGTGCCAGCAGCCAAGACAGGCTAGCGGGGGGGAGTGAGCAGTTCTTC	CASSQDRLAGGSEQFF
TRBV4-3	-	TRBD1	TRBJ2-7	TGCGCCAGCAGCTCGGGACAGGGTATGTCCTACGAGCAGTACTTC	CASSSGQGMSYEQYF
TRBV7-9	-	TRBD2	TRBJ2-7	TGTGCCAGCAGCCCTAGACTAGCGGGAGAGGGGGACTTC	CASSPRLAGEGDF
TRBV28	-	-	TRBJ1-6	TGTGCCAGCAGTATGCCACGGTCGGGGGGGGCCCGGGGATCACCCCTCCACTTT	CASSMPRSGGARGSPLHF
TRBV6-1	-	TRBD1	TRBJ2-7	TGTGCCAGCAGTGAATTTCTGGACAGGGTCTACGAGCAGTACTTC	CASSEFLDRVYEQYF
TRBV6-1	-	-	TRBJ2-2	TGTGCTAGCAGTGTAAACAGAAACACCGGGGAGCTGTTTTTT	CASSVNRNTGELFF
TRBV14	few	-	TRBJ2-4	TGTGCCAGCAGCCAAGCGGAAGGCGGACTAGCCAAAAACATTCAGTACTTC	CASSQAEGGLAKNIQYF
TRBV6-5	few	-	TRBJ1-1	TGTGCCAGCAGTGAGGAGGCGCTTAGGACTGAAGCTTTCTTT	CASSEEALRTEAFF
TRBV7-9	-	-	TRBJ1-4	TGTGCCAGCAGCCCGGCGGGGGTTGATAATGAAAAACTGTTTTTT	CASSPAGVDNEKLFF
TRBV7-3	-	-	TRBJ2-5	TGTGCCAGCAGCTTGGTCGGCCAAGAGACCCAGTACTTC	CASSLVGQETQYF
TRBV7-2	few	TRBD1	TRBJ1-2	TGTGCCAGCAGCTTAGCGATACAGGGGGGCAAGGGCTACACCTTC	CASSLAIQGGKGYTF
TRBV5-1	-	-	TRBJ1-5	TGCGCCGGCAGCTTGCAGGGGTATAGCAATCAGCCCCAGCATTTT	CAGSLQGYSNQPQHF
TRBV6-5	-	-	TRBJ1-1	TGTGCCAGCAGTTACTCGTTTCCAGGGAAAACTGAAGCTTTCTTT	CASSYSFPGKTEAFF
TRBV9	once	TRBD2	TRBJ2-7	TGTGCCAGCAGCGTGGGAGCGGGAGAGCTCTACGAGCAGTACTTC	CASSVGAGELYEQYF
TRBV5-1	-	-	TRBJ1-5	TGCGCCAGCAGCTCAGGGGAGTTGGGTCAGCCCCAGCATTTT	CASSSGELGQPQHF
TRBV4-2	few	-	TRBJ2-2	TGTGCCAGCAGGAGGGAGAGCACCGGGGAGCTGTTTTTT	CASRRESTGELFF
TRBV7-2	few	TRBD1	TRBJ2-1	TGTGCCAGCAGCTCTGACCGGGACAGGGGTGGCAATGAGCAGTTCTTC	CASSSDRDRGGNEQFF
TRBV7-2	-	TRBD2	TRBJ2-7	TGTGCCAGCAGCTTCGGTTCTAGCGGGAGGGCCTTCGAGCAGTACTTC	CASSFGSSGRAFEQYF
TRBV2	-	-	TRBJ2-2	TGTGCCAGCACCCGAGGGGGGGCGTACACCGGGGAGCTGTTTTTT	CASTRGGAYTGELFF
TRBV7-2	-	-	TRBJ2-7	TGTGCCACCAGGTCCCTCTCCTACGAGCAGTACTTC	CATRSLSYEQYF
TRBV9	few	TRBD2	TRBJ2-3	TGTGCCAGCAGCGTAGCGACTAGCGGGGGGGCCAATACGCAGTATTTT	CASSVATSGGANTQYF
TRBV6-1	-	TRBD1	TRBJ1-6	TGTGCCAGCAGCCGACAGGGGTATTCACCCCTCCACTTT	CASSRQGYSPLHF
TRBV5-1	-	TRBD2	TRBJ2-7	TGCGCCAGCAGCAAAACTAGCGGGGGGACCTCCTACGAGCAGTACTTC	CASSKTSGGTSYEQYF
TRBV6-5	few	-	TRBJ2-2	TGTGCCAGCAGTACTCCCGGGCGCAGGGGGGTGCTGTTTTTT	CASSTPGRRGVLFF
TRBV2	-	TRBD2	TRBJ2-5	TGTGCCAGCAAAGGACTAGCGGGGACCCAAGAGACCCAGTACTTC	CASKGLAGTQETQYF
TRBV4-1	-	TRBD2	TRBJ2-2	TGCGCCAGCAGCCAAGTCGGAGGGACTAGCGGGGGGGCCGGGGAGCTGTTTTTT	CASSQVGGTSGGAGELFF
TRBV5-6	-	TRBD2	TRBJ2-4	TGTGCCAGCAGCTTGAAGGGGGGACTAGCGAACATTCAGTACTTC	CASSLKGGLANIQYF
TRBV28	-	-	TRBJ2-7	TGTGCCAGCATAAGGGGCGGCTCCTACGAGCAGTACTTC	CASIRGGSYEQYF
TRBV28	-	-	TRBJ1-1	TGTGCCAGCAGTTTAACCCGAAATCACGGGGCTTTCTTT	CASSLTRNHGAFF
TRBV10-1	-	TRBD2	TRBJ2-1	TGCGCCAGCAGTGATGTAGCGGGGAATGAGCAGTTCTTC	CASSDVAGNEQFF
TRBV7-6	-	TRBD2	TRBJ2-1	TGTGCCAGCAGCCCCGGACTAGCGGGGGAGCAGTTCTTC	CASSPGLAGEQFF
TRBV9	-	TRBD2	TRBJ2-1	TGTGCCAGCAGCACCACTAGCGGATCCTACAATGAGCAGTTCTTC	CASSTTSGSYNEQFF
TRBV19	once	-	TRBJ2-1	TGTGCCAGTAGTGGAGTAGCGGCCCCCGGCAATGAGCAGTTCTTC	CASSGVAAPGNEQFF
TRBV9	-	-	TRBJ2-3	TGTGCCAGCAGCGAGGCGCTGCGGGGTAGCACAGATACGCAGTATTTT	CASSEALRGSTDTQYF
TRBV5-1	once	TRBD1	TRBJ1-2	TGCGCCAGCAGCTCAGGGGGTGTATCCTATGGCTACACCTTC	CASSSGGVSYGYTF
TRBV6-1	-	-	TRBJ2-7	TGTGCCAGCAGGTGGGAGGGGGGGCTCTACGAGCAGTACTTC	CASRWEGGLYEQYF
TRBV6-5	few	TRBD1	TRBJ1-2	TGTGCCAGCAGTTACTTGCGGACAGGGGGTAGCTATGGCTACACCTTC	CASSYLRTGGSYGYTF
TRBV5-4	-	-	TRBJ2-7	TGTGCCAGCAGTTCCAAGGGTAGCGAAAACGAGCAGTACTTC	CASSSKGSENEQYF
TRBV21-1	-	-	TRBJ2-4	TGTGCCAGCAGCAAAGTTATCAGGGATGATCACATTCAGTACTTC	CASSKVIRDDHIQYF
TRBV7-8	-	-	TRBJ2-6	TGTGCCAGCAGCTTTTTGGCCGGGGTATCTGGGGCCAACGTCCTGACTTTC	CASSFLAGVSGANVLTF
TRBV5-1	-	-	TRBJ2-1	TGCGCCAGCAGCTTGGCCCCCGGGGGCAATGAGCAGTTCTTC	CASSLAPGGNEQFF
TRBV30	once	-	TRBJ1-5	TGTGCCTGGAGTGTCGGGGGGGCCGGCCAGCCCCAGCATTTT	CAWSVGGAGQPQHF
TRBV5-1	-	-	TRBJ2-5	TGCGCCAGCAGCTTGGCCAGATCCCAAGAGACCCAGTACTTC	CASSLARSQETQYF
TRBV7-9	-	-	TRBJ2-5	TGTTCCAGCAGCCCAAAGGGGGAGACCCAGTACTTC	CSSSPKGETQYF
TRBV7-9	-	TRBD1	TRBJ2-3	TGTGCCAGCAGCTTAGGAGGGGGCCGGTTGTTGGATACGCAGTATTTT	CASSLGGGRLLDTQYF
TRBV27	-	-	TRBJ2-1	TGTGCCAGCCGGGTGGGGCTAGTCACCTACAATGAGCAGTTCTTC	CASRVGLVTYNEQFF
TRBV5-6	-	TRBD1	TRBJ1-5	TGTGCCAGCAGCTCGGACAGGGTGGATCAGCCCCAGCATTTT	CASSSDRVDQPQHF
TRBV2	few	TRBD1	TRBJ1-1	TGTGCCAGCAGCGAGGGACAGCACACTGAAGCTTTCTTT	CASSEGQHTEAFF
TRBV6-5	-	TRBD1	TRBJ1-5	TGTGCCAGCAGTGCCGGGACAGGGCATCAGCCCCAGCATTTT	CASSAGTGHQPQHF